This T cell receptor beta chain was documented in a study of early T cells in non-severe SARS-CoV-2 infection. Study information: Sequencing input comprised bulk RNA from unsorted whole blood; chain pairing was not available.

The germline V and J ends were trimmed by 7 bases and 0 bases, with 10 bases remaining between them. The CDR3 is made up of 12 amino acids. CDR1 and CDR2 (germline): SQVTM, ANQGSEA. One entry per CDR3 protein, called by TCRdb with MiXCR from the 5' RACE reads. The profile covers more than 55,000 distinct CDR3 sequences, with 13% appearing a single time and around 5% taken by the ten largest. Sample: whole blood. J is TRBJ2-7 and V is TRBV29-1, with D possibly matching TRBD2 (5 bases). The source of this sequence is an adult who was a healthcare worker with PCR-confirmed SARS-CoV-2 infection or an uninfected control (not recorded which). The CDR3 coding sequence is TGCAGCGCCGGGGATACCTCCTACGAGCAGTACTTC. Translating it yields CSAGDTSYEQYF.